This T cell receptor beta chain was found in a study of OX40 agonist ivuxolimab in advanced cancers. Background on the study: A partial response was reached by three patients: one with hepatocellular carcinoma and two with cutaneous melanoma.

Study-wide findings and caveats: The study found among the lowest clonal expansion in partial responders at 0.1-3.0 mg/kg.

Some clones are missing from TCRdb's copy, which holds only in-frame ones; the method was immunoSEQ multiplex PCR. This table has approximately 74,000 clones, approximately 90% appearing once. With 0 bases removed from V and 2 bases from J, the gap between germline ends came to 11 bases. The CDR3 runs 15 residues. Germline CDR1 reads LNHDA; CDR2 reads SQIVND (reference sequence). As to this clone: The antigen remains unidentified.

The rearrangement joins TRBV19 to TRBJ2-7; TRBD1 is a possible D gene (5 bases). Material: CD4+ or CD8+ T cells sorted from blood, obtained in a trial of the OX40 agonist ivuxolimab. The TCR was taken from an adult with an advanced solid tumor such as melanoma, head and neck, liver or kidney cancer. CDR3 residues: CASSIERQRTYEQYF. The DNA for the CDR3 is TGTGCCAGTAGTATAGAGAGACAGAGAACCTACGAGCAGTACTTC.